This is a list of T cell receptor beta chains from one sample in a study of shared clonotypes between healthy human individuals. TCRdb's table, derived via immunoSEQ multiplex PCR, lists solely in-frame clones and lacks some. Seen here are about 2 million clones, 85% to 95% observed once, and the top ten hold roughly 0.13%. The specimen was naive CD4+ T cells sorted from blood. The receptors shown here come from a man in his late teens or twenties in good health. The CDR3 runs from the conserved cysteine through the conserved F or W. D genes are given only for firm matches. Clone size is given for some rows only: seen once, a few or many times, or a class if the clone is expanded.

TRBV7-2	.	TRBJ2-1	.	TGTGCCAGCAGCACCCTGAGCACCGCCTACAATGAGCAGTTCTTC	CASSTLSTAYNEQFF
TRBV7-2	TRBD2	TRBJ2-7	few	TGTGCCAGCAGCTTGGGGACTAGCGGGAGCTACGAGCAGTACTTC	CASSLGTSGSYEQYF
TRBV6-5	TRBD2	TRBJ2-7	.	TGTGCCAGCAGTTGGACTAGCGGAGCCTACGAGCAGTACTTC	CASSWTSGAYEQYF
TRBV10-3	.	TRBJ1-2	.	TGTGCCATCAGTGAGGGAGGAGGGGCTTGGGGCTACACCTTC	CAISEGGGAWGYTF
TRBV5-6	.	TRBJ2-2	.	TGTGCCAGCAGCCAGGCAGGGGTCACCGGGGAGCTGTTTTTT	CASSQAGVTGELFF
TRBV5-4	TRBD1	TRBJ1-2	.	TGTGCCAGCAGCCGGACAGGGTTGGATGGCTACACCTTC	CASSRTGLDGYTF
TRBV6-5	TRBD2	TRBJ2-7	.	TGTGCCAGCAGAGTTAGACTAGCGGGAGGTATGGAGCAGTACTTC	CASRVRLAGGMEQYF
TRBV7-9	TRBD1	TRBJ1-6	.	TGTGCCAGCAAAGAAGGGGGCTCTAATTCACCCCTCCACTTT	CASKEGGSNSPLHF
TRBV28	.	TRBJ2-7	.	TGTGCCAGCAGTTTCAGGGGAATTACCTACGAGCAGTACTTC	CASSFRGITYEQYF
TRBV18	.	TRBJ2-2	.	TGTGCCAGCTCACCACTCCGCACCGGGGAGCTGTTTTTT	CASSPLRTGELFF
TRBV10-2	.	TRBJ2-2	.	TGCGCCAGCTCAGGGGACGGCCCTCCCGGGGAGCTGTTTTTT	CASSGDGPPGELFF
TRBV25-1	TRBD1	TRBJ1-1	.	TGTGCCAGCAGTCCTAGACAGGGTCGCAGAACTGAAGCTTTCTTT	CASSPRQGRRTEAFF
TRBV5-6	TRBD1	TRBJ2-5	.	TGTGCCAGCAGCCCAGGGGGCGGGAAGACCCAGTACTTC	CASSPGGGKTQYF
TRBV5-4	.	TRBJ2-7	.	TGTGCCAGCAGCTTGGCCGAGGAATACGAGCAGTACTTC	CASSLAEEYEQYF
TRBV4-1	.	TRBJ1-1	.	TGCGCCAGCAGCCAGTCACAGACAACGGTTACTGAAGCTTTCTTT	CASSQSQTTVTEAFF
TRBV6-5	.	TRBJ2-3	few	TGTGCCAGCAGTTCTAGCACAGATACGCAGTATTTT	CASSSSTDTQYF
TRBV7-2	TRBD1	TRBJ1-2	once	TGTGCCAGCAGCTTAGGACAGGGTTCTGGCTACACCTTC	CASSLGQGSGYTF
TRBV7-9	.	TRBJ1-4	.	TGTGCCAGCAGCTTTGGCAGGGTGGGGTTTCGAGGTGAAAAACTGTTTTTT	CASSFGRVGFRGEKLFF
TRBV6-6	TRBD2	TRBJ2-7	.	TGTGCCAGCGTAGAAGTTAGCGGGGCCTACGAGCAGTACTTC	CASVEVSGAYEQYF
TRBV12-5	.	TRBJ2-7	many	TGTGCTAGTGGCCTCCGGGACCGGCAGTACTTC	CASGLRDRQYF
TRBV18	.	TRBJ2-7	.	TGTGCCAGCTCGCAGGGGGGCGACGAGCAGTACTTC	CASSQGGDEQYF
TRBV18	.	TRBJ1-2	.	TGTGCCAGCTCACCGGAGGGCAACTATGGCTACACCTTC	CASSPEGNYGYTF
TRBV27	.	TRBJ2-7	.	TGTGCCCGACCTTCCGGGACACCTTCGGCCGTGCAGTACTTC	CARPSGTPSAVQYF
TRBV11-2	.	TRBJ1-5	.	TGTGCCAGCAGCTCAGACGGCATCAATCAGCCCCAGCATTTT	CASSSDGINQPQHF
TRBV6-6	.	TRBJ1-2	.	TGTGCCAGCCAGGGAGGTGGCTATGGCTACACCTTC	CASQGGGYGYTF
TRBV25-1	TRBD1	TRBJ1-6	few	TGTGCCAGCACCGGGCAGGGGGGGAATTCACCCCTCCACTTT	CASTGQGGNSPLHF
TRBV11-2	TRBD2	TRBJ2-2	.	TGTGCCAGCAGCTTAGGTCTAGCGGGAGATCTTAGGGCCGGGGAGCTGTTTTTT	CASSLGLAGDLRAGELFF
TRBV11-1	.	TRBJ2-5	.	TGTGCCAGCAGCTTAGGAGGCTTCCGGGGGATAGGTGAGACCCAGTACTTC	CASSLGGFRGIGETQYF
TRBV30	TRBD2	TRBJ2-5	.	TGTGCCTCTAGCGGGGGTCAACAAGAGACCCAGTACTTC	CASSGGQQETQYF
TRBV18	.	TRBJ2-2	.	TGTGCCAGCTCACCTATGGACATTACCGGGGAGCTGTTTTTT	CASSPMDITGELFF
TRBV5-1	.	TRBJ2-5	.	TGCGCCAGCAGCCTAACCCCCTCCGGGACCGCGGAGACCCAGTACTTC	CASSLTPSGTAETQYF
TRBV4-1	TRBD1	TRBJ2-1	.	TGCGCCAGCAGCCAAGATTCCGGGACAGGTTTTGTTGGCAATGAGCAGTTCTTC	CASSQDSGTGFVGNEQFF
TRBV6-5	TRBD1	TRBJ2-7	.	TGTGCCAGCAGTCTCGGACAGGGAGGTTACGAGCAGTACTTC	CASSLGQGGYEQYF
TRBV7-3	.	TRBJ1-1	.	TGTGCCAGCAGCTCTTACCGGGACACTGAAGCTTTCTTT	CASSSYRDTEAFF
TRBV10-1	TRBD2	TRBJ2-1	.	TGCGCCAGCAGTGAGTCCGGGACTAGCGGACCCAATGAGCAGTTCTTC	CASSESGTSGPNEQFF
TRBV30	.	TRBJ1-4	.	TGTGCCTGGAGTGTCCATCGCAGGGGAGCTAATGAAAAACTGTTTTTT	CAWSVHRRGANEKLFF
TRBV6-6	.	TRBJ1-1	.	TGTGCCAGCAGTTACTCGGCGAAAGAAGCTTTCTTT	CASSYSAKEAFF
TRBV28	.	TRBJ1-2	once	TGTGCCAGCGAGAGAAATGGCTACACCTTC	CASERNGYTF
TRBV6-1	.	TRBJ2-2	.	TGTGCCAGCAGTGAAGACGGTTTTAACACCGGGGAGCTGTTTTTT	CASSEDGFNTGELFF
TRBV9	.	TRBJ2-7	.	TGTGCCAGCAGGGGCGGTAGCGGTCCCACCTACGAGCAGTACTTC	CASRGGSGPTYEQYF
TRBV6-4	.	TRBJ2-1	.	TGTGCCAGCAGTGAAGATATTACCCCCGGCGCCTACAATGAGCAGTTCTTC	CASSEDITPGAYNEQFF
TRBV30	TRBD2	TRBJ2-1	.	TGTGCCTGTAGCGGGGGGTTCGCCTACAATGAGCAGTTCTTC	CACSGGFAYNEQFF
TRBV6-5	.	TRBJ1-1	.	TGTGCCAGCACCAACGGGGACGGGGGGGCTGAAGCTTTCTTT	CASTNGDGGAEAFF
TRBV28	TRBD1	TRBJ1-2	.	TGTGCCAGCAGCACGCCCTACAGGGGCGGCTATGGCTACACCTTC	CASSTPYRGGYGYTF
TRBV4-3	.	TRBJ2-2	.	TGCGCCAGCAGCCAAGAGAAGGGCACCGGGGAGCTGTTTTTT	CASSQEKGTGELFF
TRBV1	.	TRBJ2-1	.	TGCACCAGCAGCCAAGAAGATACAAGGACTAGCGGGAGGCCTTCCCCTCAGTTCTTC	CTSSQEDTRTSGRPSPQFF
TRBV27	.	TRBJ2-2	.	TGTGCCAGCAGCCCCGGGGGATGGGTCGGGACTTCCACCGGGGAGCTGTTTTTT	CASSPGGWVGTSTGELFF
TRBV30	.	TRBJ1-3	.	TGTGCCTGGAGTGCGGGGAATGGAAACACCATATATTTT	CAWSAGNGNTIYF
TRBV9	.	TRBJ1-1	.	TGTGCCAGCAGCCACGGGACGGTTAACACTGAAGCTTTCTTT	CASSHGTVNTEAFF
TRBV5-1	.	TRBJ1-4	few	TGCGCCAGCAGCTTAGGGGGTGCAACTAATGAAAAACTGTTTTTT	CASSLGGATNEKLFF
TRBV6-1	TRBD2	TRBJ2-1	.	TGTGCCAGCACCTATGAAGGACTAGCGCGCAATGAGCAGTTCTTC	CASTYEGLARNEQFF
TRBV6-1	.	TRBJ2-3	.	TGTGCCAGCAGTGAAGCGCTGGGGGAGCGTATAAGCACAGATACGCAGTATTTT	CASSEALGERISTDTQYF
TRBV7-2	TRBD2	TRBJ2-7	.	TGTGCCAGCAGCCCTGGACTAGCGGGGGGCAAGTGGGGCGAGCAGTACTTC	CASSPGLAGGKWGEQYF
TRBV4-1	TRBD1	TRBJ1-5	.	TGCGCCAGCAGCCTTCTCCAGGGGGTTCAGCCCCAGCATTTT	CASSLLQGVQPQHF
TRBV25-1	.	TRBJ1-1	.	TGTGCCAGCACCACAACAGGGATGAACACTGAAGCTTTCTTT	CASTTTGMNTEAFF
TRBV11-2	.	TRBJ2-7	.	TGTGCCAGCAGCTTAGTGGGAATAAGAACCGAGCAGTACTTC	CASSLVGIRTEQYF
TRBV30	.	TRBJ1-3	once	TGTGCCTGGGGGGCAGAGAGAAACACCATATATTTT	CAWGAERNTIYF